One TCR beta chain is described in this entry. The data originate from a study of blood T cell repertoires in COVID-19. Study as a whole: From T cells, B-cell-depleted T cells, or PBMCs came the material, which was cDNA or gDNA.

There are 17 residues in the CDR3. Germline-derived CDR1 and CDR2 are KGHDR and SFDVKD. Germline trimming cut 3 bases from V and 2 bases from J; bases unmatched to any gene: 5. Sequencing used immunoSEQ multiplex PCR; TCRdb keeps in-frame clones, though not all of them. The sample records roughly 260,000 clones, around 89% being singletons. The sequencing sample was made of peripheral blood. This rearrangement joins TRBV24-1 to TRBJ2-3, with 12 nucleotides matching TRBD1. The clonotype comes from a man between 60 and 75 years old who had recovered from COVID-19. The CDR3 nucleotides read TGTGCCACCAGTGATAATCCGGGACAGGGGGCCACAGATACGCAGTATTTT. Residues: CATSDNPGQGATDTQYF.